This T cell receptor (beta chain) appears in the sequencing data of a study of cytomegalovirus exposure and HLA in healthy donors. PCR used 60 Vbeta primers and 13 Jbeta primers. The data were produced by immunoSEQ multiplex PCR, yet TCRdb's version contains in-frame clones alone and is incomplete. The sample has about 200,000 clones; around 84% are singletons. CDR3 length: 14 amino acids. With 3 bases removed from V and 3 bases from J, the gap between germline ends came to 12 bases. CDR1 SEHNR and CDR2 FQNEAQ come from the germline V gene (reference sequence). The gene calls are TRBV7-9 and TRBJ2-7; maybe TRBD2 (6 bases). The TCR sequence derives from a man aged 40-49 years in good health and CMV-seropositive. The sample taken for sequencing was PBMCs. CDR3 amino acids: CASSLGGQYYEQYF. The DNA of the CDR3 is TGTGCCAGCAGCTTGGGGGGTCAATACTACGAGCAGTACTTC.